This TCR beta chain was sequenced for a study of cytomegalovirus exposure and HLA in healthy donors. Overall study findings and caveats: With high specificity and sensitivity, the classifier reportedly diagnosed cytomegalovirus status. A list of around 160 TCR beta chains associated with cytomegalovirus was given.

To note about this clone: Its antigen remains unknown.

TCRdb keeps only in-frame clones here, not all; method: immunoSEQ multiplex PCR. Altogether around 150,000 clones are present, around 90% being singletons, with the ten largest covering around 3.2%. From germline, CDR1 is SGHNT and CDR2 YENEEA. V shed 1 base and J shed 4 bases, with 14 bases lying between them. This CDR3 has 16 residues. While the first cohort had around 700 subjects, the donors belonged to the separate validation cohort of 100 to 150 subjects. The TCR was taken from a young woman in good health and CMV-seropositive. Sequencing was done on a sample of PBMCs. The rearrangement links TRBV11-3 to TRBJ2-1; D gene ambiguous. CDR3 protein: CASSLVVVTSYNEQFF. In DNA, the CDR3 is TGTGCCAGCAGCTTAGTTGTCGTGACATCTTACAATGAGCAGTTCTTC. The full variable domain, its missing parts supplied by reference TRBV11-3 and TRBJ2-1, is EAGVVQSPRYKIIEKKQPVAFWCNPISGHNTLYWYLQNLGQGPELLIRYENEEAVDDSQLPKDRFSAERLKGVDSTLKIQPAELGDSAVYLCASSLVVVTSYNEQFFGPGTRLTVL.